This entry is about one T cell receptor beta chain. This specimen belongs to a study of T cell responses to AZD1222 COVID-19 vaccine. The CDR3 is 15 amino acids. Germline CDR1 SGHTA, CDR2 FQGNSA. The V gene end was trimmed by 5 bases and the J gene end by 2 bases; junction bases not matched to a gene: 8. TCRdb keeps only in-frame clones here, not all; method: immunoSEQ multiplex PCR. Altogether approximately 110,000 clones are present, 88% being singletons, with the ten largest covering less than 9.5%. This chain uses TRBV7-2 with TRBJ2-7; TRBD1 aligns across 8 bases. The receptor's source is an adult in good health. The starting material was peripheral blood, obtained on day 0 of AZD1222 vaccination. The CDR3, as DNA: TGTGCCAGCAGCCTCACCGGACAGGGCACCTACGAGCAGTACTTC. Protein sequence: CASSLTGQGTYEQYF.